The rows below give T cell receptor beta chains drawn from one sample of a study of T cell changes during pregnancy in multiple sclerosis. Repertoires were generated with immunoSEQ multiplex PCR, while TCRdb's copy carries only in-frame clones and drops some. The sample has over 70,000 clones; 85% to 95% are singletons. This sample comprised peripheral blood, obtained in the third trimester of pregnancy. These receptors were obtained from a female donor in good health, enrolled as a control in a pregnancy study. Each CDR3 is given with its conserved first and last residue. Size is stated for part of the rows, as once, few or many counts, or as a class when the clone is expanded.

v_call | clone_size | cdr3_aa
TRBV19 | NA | CASSRAGRSYEQYF
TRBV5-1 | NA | CASSFTGEYGYTF
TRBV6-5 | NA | CASNSGQAYNSPLHF
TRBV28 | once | CASSFNWGVYEQYF
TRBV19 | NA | CASRSTLNTGELFF
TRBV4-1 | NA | CASSQNDRVGQPQHF
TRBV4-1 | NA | CASSQGGLMNTEAFF
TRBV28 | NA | CASTLGVRVGWPQHF
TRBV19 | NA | CASRASGQYEQYF
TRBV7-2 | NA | CASGLAWGEQFF
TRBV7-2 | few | CASSLTRVVGYTF
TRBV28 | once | CASSPSSYEQYF
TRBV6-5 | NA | CASSYRIGVPYEQYF
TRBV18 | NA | CASSLPGEQFF
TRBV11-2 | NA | CASSLVKGARYQPQHF
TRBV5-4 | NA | CASRSGTGASNEQFF
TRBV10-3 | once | CAISESTGRGELFF
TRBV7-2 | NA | CASSLRDRNTEAFF
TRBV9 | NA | CASSVELAPDTQYF
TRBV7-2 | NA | CASSLPGEHYEQYF
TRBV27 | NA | CASSSTPDRPYGYTF
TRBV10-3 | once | CAISELGTSATDTQYF
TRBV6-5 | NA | CASGGLPSNQPQHF
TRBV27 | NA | CASSGAGPYEQYF
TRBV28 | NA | CASRASAYNEQFF
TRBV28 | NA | CASSLFAGGPGTDTQYF
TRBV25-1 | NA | CASSRTGVQTGNTIYF
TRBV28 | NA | CASSPKGYGQKPRKGF
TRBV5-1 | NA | CASSLLGEGEAFF
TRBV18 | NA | CASSPLSGDNQPQHF
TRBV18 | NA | CASSPRQSNTGELFF
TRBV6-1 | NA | CATLEVDTQYF
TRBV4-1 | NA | CASSQPTATKQFF
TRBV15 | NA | CATSRGQGSDTQYF
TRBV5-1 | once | CASSKSPGDTEAFF
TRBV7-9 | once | CASSLSSRLADSYEQYF
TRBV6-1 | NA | CASRTTANYGYTF
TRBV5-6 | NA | CASSRWTGDGEQYF
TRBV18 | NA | CASSPSGGSNQPQHF
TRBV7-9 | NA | CASSNPGLATDEQYF
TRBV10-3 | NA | CAIKGVQETQYF
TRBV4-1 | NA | CASKGGDTDTQYF